The 31 T cell receptor beta chains below all came from one sample that was sequenced in a study of vaccination effects on CD4 cells after COVID-19 (dated 2022 in TCRdb). The library was made by the immunoSEQ multiplex PCR assay. TCRdb provides this immuneACCESS table in a form limited to in-frame rearrangements. Some clones are lacking; in checked studies, under half of them reflect an unresolved V gene, and why the rest are absent is not known. This sample comprises about 37,000 clones, less than 70% of them detected only once. The biggest ten clones account for under 15% of the sample. Their antigens remain unidentified. The ViraFEST assay stimulated PBMC with viral peptide pools and then used TCR sequencing to identify antigen-specific CD4+ T cell clonotypes by expansion. After around 11 days of culture, CD4+ T cells were isolated with the EasySep CD4+ T cell isolation kit. Healthy vaccine recipients had no prior SARS-CoV-2 infection, confirmed by negative nucleocapsid antibodies before and after vaccination.

This sample comprised CD4+ T cells from PBMCs cultured with HCoV-OC43 spike peptides, obtained before COVID-19 vaccination. According to the study, the label for this sample's cell subset or site signals: HCoV-OC43 spike overlapping peptide pool stimulation. The receptors were sampled from a human donor who received a COVID-19 vaccine.

The rearrangement joins TRBV29-1 to TRBJ1-1; no definite D call. CDR1 is SQVTM, CDR2 ANQGSEA, per germline. Between the trimmed V and J ends, which lost 4 bases and 4 bases, there was a span of 10 bases. The CDR3 contains 12 residues. As DNA, the CDR3 is TGCAGCGTTGGGGAGGGTTTCACTGAAGCTTTCTTT. This sequence encodes CSVGEGFTEAFF.

Worth noting for this clone: This sample also contains other DNA sequences that code for the same CDR3. The J gene is TRBJ1-1, the V gene TRBV19, with D perhaps TRBD1 (5 bases). V was shortened by 5 bases and J by 0 bases, with 7 bases between the two germline ends. The CDR3 covers 13 residues. Germline V CDR1 and CDR2: LNHDA, SQIVND (reference sequence). For the CDR3, the DNA is TGTGCCAGTAGTTCGGGACTGAACACTGAAGCTTTCTTT. Residues: CASSSGLNTEAFF.

This chain links TRBV5-6 with TRBJ2-1, with 10 bases fitting TRBD1. The CDR3 sequence is 17 residues long. Per germline, CDR1 SGHDT and CDR2 YYEEEE. The J segment lost 5 bases and the V segment lost 1 base, leaving 9 bases of the junction unmatched. The CDR3 region is CASSLLAPGQGHNEQFF. CDR3 in DNA: TGTGCCAGCAGCTTGTTGGCTCCGGGACAGGGGCACAATGAGCAGTTCTTC.

The V and J genes are TRBV4-1 and TRBJ2-5, with D possibly TRBD2 on 6 matching bases. V gave up 4 bases and J gave up 2 bases, with 11 bases separating them. CDR1 and CDR2 (germline): MGHRA, YSYEKL. The CDR3 has 14 residues. In DNA form, the CDR3 reads TGCGCCAGCAGCCTGGGACTGGCTCAAGAGACCCAGTACTTC. This codes for CASSLGLAQETQYF.

The V gene is TRBV19, the J gene TRBJ2-1; TRBD2 matches at 8 bases. Germline CDR1 reads LNHDA; CDR2 reads SQIVND (reference sequence). V was pared by 6 bases and J by 2 bases, with 6 bases of the junction left unmatched. This CDR3 spans 15 amino acids. The CDR3: CASSEGGRTYNEQFF. In nucleotides, the CDR3 is TGTGCCAGTAGCGAGGGCGGGAGGACCTACAATGAGCAGTTCTTC.

The rearrangement uses TRBV20-1 and TRBJ1-2; 8 bases are shared with TRBD1. This CDR3 is built from 10 residues. The germline CDR1 and CDR2 sequences are DFQATT and SNEGSKA (reference sequence). For the CDR3, the DNA is TGCATTGGACAGGGCCATGGCTACACCTTC. Protein sequence: CIGQGHGYTF.

This clone was seen a few times. The chain uses TRBV30 and TRBJ1-1; 7 bases are a match to TRBD1. J gave up 4 bases and V 3 bases, and 8 bases lay outside the gene matches. Per germline, CDR1 GTSNPN and CDR2 SVGIG (reference sequence). This CDR3 has 14 amino acids. CDR3 protein: CAWRRGRSATEAFF. The CDR3 DNA sequence: TGTGCCTGGAGAAGGGGGCGCTCGGCCACTGAAGCTTTCTTT.

This chain's CDR3 is CASDQGGGLTHTQYF. The CDR3 coding sequence is TGTGCCAGTGACCAAGGGGGGGGGCTGACTCATACGCAGTATTTT. This chain links TRBV19 with TRBJ2-3, with a weak D call TRBD2 (7 bases). Trimming cost V 8 bases and J 7 bases, with 22 bases left between them. The CDR3 is made up of 15 amino acids. Germline lookup yields CDR1 LNHDA and CDR2 SQIVND (reference sequence).

Only a few counts were recorded for this clone. The V and J genes are TRBV9 and TRBJ2-2, with a possible D match to TRBD2 (5 bases). The CDR3 has 16 residues. Germline values: CDR1 SGDLS, CDR2 YYNGEE. Between the trimmed V and J ends, which lost 3 bases and 3 bases, there was a span of 15 bases. The DNA of the CDR3 is TGTGCCAGCAGCGACCCACCCCGGGGTTACACCGGGGAGCTGTTTTTT. It is translated as CASSDPPRGYTGELFF.

V and J are TRBV3-1 (or the pseudogene TRBV3-2) and TRBJ2-5; no clear D. V gave up 4 bases and J gave up 2 bases, with 5 bases separating them. Germline-derived CDR1 and CDR2 are LGHDT and YNNKEL (reference sequence). CDR3 length: 12 amino acids. The chain's CDR3 is CASSPSQETQYF. CDR3 sequence (DNA): TGTGCCAGCAGCCCGTCGCAAGAGACCCAGTACTTC.

This clone came up a few times. In DNA, the CDR3 is TGTGCCAGCAGCCTTGGACTAGCGGGGGTCACTGAGCAGTTCTTC. Amino acids: CASSLGLAGVTEQFF. The chain combines TRBV14 with TRBJ2-1; 13 bases line up with TRBD2. CDR3 length: 15 amino acids. Germline CDR1 SGHDN, CDR2 FVKESK. V lost 4 bases to trimming and J lost 9 bases; unmatched junction nucleotides: 6.

The chain couples TRBV25-1 to TRBJ1-2; perhaps TRBD1 as D (6 bases). CDR1 is MGHDK and CDR2 is SYGVNS in the germline V gene. The CDR3 spans 12 residues. With 8 bases removed from V and 7 bases from J, the gap between germline ends came to 14 bases. The CDR3 DNA follows: TGTGCCAGCGGCCGGGGGGCCGGTGGCTACACCTTC. As protein: CASGRGAGGYTF.

The chain couples TRBV5-5 to TRBJ2-1; 7 positions agree with TRBD2. The ends lost 4 bases at V and 3 bases at J; junction bases unmatched: 13. CDR3 length equals 17 residues. From germline, CDR1 is SGHKS and CDR2 YYEKEE (reference sequence). For the CDR3, the DNA is TGTGCCAGCAGCGGGGAGGGAAGACCTGTCCGCTACAATGAGCAGTTCTTC. This gives the protein CASSGEGRPVRYNEQFF.

The chain couples TRBV7-2 to TRBJ1-6; D perhaps matches TRBD1 (5 bases). From germline, CDR1 is SGHTA and CDR2 FQGNSA. Trimming stripped 5 bases from V and 9 bases from J, with 14 bases between. CDR3 length: 14 residues. CDR3: CASSTGTAGSPLHF. In nucleotides, the CDR3 is TGTGCCAGCAGCACCGGGACGGCGGGTTCACCCCTCCACTTT.

This clone showed up just once. V usage is TRBV19 and J usage is TRBJ2-7; 7 nucleotides agree with TRBD1. Trimming at V came to 7 bases and at J to 7 bases, leaving 10 bases not matched to a gene. The CDR3 consists of 13 residues. Per the germline V gene, CDR1 is LNHDA and CDR2 is SQIVND (reference sequence). The CDR3 nucleotides read TGTGCCAGTACAACCTCGCAGGGGGTTGAGCAGTACTTC. It translates to CASTTSQGVEQYF.

The J gene is TRBJ2-7, the V gene TRBV6-2 or TRBV6-3; the D gene could be TRBD1 or TRBD2 (6 bases each). The germline V gene has CDR1 MNHEY and CDR2 SVGEGT. This CDR3 has 14 amino acids. V gave up 6 bases and J gave up 2 bases, with 14 bases separating them. The CDR3 reads CASSPRGRTYEQYF. The CDR3 DNA is TGTGCCAGCAGCCCCCGGGGGCGGACCTACGAGCAGTACTTC.

V usage is TRBV10-3 and J usage is TRBJ2-5; TRBD1 matches 9 bases. The CDR3 length is 13 residues. The ends lost 11 bases at V and 7 bases at J; junction bases unmatched: 11. CDR1 ENHRY and CDR2 SYGVKD come from the germline V gene. CDR3 DNA sequence: TGTGCCGCGGGCGGGACAGGGATACGGACCCAGTACTTC. Its protein product is CAAGGTGIRTQYF.

The V gene is TRBV29-1, the J gene TRBJ1-6, with 8 bases lining up with TRBD1. The germline gives CDR1 SQVTM, CDR2 ANQGSEA. The junction had 8 bases not matched to a gene; V was cut back by 6 bases and J by 7 bases. The CDR3 runs to 14 residues. The CDR3 sequence is CSVKLTGANSPLHF. For the CDR3, the DNA is TGCAGCGTGAAACTGACAGGGGCCAATTCACCCCTCCACTTT.

The chain carries TRBV7-2 and TRBJ2-7; TRBD2 matches 7 bases. Trimming at V came to 1 base and at J to 2 bases, leaving 11 bases not matched to a gene. The CDR3 runs 17 residues. Germline CDR1 reads SGHTA; CDR2 reads FQGNSA. CDR3 sequence reads: CASSLGGWGGRPYEQYF. The CDR3 DNA sequence: TGTGCCAGCAGCTTAGGTGGGTGGGGCGGGAGACCCTACGAGCAGTACTTC.

V and J are TRBV3-1 (or the pseudogene TRBV3-2) and TRBJ1-2; 9 positions match TRBD1. The V gene end was trimmed by 3 bases and the J gene end by 8 bases; junction bases not matched to a gene: 19. The CDR3 has 18 amino acids. Germline CDR1 is LGHDT and CDR2 is YNNKEL (reference sequence). The CDR3 spells CASSQHVKARTGVGGYTF. The CDR3 DNA follows: TGTGCCAGCAGCCAGCACGTCAAGGCCAGGACAGGGGTTGGGGGCTACACCTTC.

J is TRBJ2-7 and V is TRBV18, with 13 positions matching TRBD2. CDR1 is KGHSH and CDR2 is LQKENI in the germline V gene. This CDR3 has 16 residues. The V and J ends lost 3 bases and 6 bases, in that order; junction bases with no gene match: 8. The CDR3 reads CASSPRLAGGVAEQYF. CDR3 DNA sequence: TGTGCCAGCTCACCGCGACTAGCGGGAGGTGTCGCCGAGCAGTACTTC.

DNA for the CDR3: TGTGCCAGCAGCCTCGGGAGGGTAGCGGGAGTACACAATGAGCAGTTCTTC. Amino acid sequence: CASSLGRVAGVHNEQFF. V usage is TRBV7-9 and J usage is TRBJ2-1, with 9 bases matching TRBD2. The trim removed 5 bases at V and 5 bases at J, leaving 13 bases unmatched. This CDR3 region has 17 residues. Germline values: CDR1 SEHNR, CDR2 FQNEAQ (reference sequence).

The V gene is TRBV7-9, the J gene TRBJ1-4; maybe TRBD1 (5 bases). The CDR3 consists of 16 residues. Trimming stripped 1 base from V and 7 bases from J, with 16 bases between. The germline V gene encodes CDR1 SEHNR and CDR2 FQNEAQ (reference sequence). The CDR3: CASSLVIWQGGEKLFF. In DNA, the CDR3 is TGTGCCAGCAGCTTAGTTATTTGGCAGGGAGGTGAAAAACTGTTTTTT. Filled out from reference TRBV7-9 and TRBJ1-4, the complete variable domain reads DTGVSQNPRHKITKRGQNVTFRCDPISEHNRLYWYRQTLGQGPEFLTYFQNEAQLEKSRLLSDRFSAERPKGSFSTLEIQRTEQGDSAMYLCASSLVIWQGGEKLFFGSGTQLSVL.

The chain carries TRBV4-2 and TRBJ2-1; 8 bases line up with TRBD2. V shed 1 base and J 7 bases; nucleotides not matched to a gene: 3. This CDR3 has 14 amino acids. In germline, CDR1 is LGHNA, CDR2 YNFKEQ. The CDR3 DNA is TGTGCCAGCAGCCAAGTTACTAGCGGTAATGAGCAGTTCTTC. Translating it yields CASSQVTSGNEQFF.

The table lists this clone with a count of one. The J gene is TRBJ1-5, the V gene TRBV19; no clear D. Trimming shortened V by 3 bases and J by 0 bases, and 9 bases separated the two germline ends. CDR1 and CDR2 (germline): LNHDA, SQIVND (reference sequence). The CDR3 extends over 15 amino acids. CDR3 sequence (DNA): TGTGCCAGTAGTATGCGCGGATATAGCAATCAGCCCCAGCATTTT. It is translated as CASSMRGYSNQPQHF.

This clone was found once. This chain links TRBV6-2 or TRBV6-3 with TRBJ1-5, with D perhaps matching TRBD1 (5 bases). This CDR3 has 14 residues. CDR1 and CDR2 from the germline V gene are MNHEY and SVGEGT. With 5 bases removed from V and 7 bases from J, the gap between germline ends came to 15 bases. The CDR3, as DNA: TGTGCCAGCAGTCTAGGGGCAGGTCAACAGCCCCAGCATTTT. Translated, it gives CASSLGAGQQPQHF.

This chain uses TRBV27 with TRBJ2-5, with a weak D call TRBD1 (5 bases). V was clipped by 3 bases and J by 7 bases, with 15 bases between them. The CDR3 length is 14 residues. Germline CDR1 and CDR2: MNHEY and SMNVEV (reference sequence). CDR3 bases: TGTGCCAGCAGTTTTTATGGGGCAGGTTTGACCCAGTACTTC. This encodes CASSFYGAGLTQYF.

The chain recombines TRBV7-9 with TRBJ1-5, with D hard to call. The CDR3 is made up of 13 amino acids. V was trimmed by 1 base and J by 5 bases, leaving 6 bases between them. The germline V gene encodes CDR1 SEHNR and CDR2 FQNEAQ (reference sequence). The CDR3, as DNA: TGTGCCAGCAGCTTAGGGATGCATCAGCCCCAGCATTTT. This gives the protein CASSLGMHQPQHF.

The rearrangement links TRBV27 to TRBJ1-2; a weak D match, TRBD1 (6 bases). The CDR3 length is 13 residues. Germline CDR1 MNHEY, CDR2 SMNVEV (reference sequence). V dropped 2 bases and J dropped 4 bases, with 8 bases sitting between them. In DNA form, the CDR3 reads TGTGCCAGCAGTTTAACAGGGACCTATGGCTACACCTTC. It translates to CASSLTGTYGYTF.

The chain links TRBV24-1 to TRBJ2-4; 9 bases fit TRBD2. Trimming at V came to 3 bases and at J to 7 bases, leaving 3 bases not matched to a gene. CDR1 and CDR2 (germline): KGHDR, SFDVKD. This CDR3 region has 14 residues. CDR3 sequence (DNA): TGTGCCACCAGTGATAGCGGGGGGCGGAACATTCAGTACTTC. Protein product: CATSDSGGRNIQYF.

DNA of the CDR3: TGTGCCAGCAGCTTGGTGGACAGGAATGAAAAACTGTTTTTT. It specifies CASSLVDRNEKLFF. This chain uses TRBV5-6 with TRBJ1-4, with TRBD1 matching 7 bases. V lost 0 bases and J lost 5; bases outside the gene matches: 1. The germline V gene has CDR1 SGHDT and CDR2 YYEEEE. The CDR3 spans 14 residues.